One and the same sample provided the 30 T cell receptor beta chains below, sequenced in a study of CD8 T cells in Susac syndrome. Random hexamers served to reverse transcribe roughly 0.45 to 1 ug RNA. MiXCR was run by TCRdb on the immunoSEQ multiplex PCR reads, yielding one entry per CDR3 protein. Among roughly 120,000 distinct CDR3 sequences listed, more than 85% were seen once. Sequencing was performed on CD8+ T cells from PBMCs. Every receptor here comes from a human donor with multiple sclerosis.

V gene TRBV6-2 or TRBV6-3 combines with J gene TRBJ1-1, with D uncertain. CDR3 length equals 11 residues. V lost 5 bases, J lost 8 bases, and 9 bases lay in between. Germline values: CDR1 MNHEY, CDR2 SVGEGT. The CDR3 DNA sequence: TGTGCCAGCAGTGACTGGCAGGAAGCTTTCTTT. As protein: CASSDWQEAFF.

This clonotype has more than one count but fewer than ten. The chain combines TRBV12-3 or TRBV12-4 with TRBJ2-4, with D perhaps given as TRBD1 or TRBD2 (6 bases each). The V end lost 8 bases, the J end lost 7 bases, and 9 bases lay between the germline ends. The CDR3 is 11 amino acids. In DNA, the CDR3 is TGTGCCAGCCTGGGGGGCAACATTCAGTACTTC. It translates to CASLGGNIQYF.

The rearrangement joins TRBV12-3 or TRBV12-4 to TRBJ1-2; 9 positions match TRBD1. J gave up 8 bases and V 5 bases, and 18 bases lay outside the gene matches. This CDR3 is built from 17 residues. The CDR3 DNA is TGTGCCAGCAGTCCGGTCCCGGGACAGGGTGGAGAGGGAGGCTACACCTTC. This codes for CASSPVPGQGGEGGYTF.

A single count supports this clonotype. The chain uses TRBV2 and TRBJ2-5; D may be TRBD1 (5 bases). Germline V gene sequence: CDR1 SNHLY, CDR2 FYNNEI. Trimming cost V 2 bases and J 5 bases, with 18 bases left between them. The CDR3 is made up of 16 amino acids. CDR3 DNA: TGTGCCAGCAGTGAAACCAGACAGTCCGTGCGGGAGACCCAGTACTTC. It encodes CASSETRQSVRETQYF.

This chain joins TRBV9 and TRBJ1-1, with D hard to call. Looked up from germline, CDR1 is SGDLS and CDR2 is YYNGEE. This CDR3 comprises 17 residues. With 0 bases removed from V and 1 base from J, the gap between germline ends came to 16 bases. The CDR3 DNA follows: TGTGCCAGCAGCGTAGCAGAGTCGTTAGGGCAGAACACTGAAGCTTTCTTT. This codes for CASSVAESLGQNTEAFF.

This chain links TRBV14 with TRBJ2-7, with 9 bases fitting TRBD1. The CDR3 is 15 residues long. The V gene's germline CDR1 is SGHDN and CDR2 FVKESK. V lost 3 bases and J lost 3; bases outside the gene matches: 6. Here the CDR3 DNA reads TGTGCCAGCAGCCACCGGGACAGGGTATTCTACGAGCAGTACTTC. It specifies CASSHRDRVFYEQYF.

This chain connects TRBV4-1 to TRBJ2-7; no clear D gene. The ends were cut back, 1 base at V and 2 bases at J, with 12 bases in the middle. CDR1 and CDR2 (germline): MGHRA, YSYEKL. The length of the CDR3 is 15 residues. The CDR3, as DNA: TGCGCCAGCAGCCAAGCTTTTAATATCCCCTACGAGCAGTACTTC. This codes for CASSQAFNIPYEQYF.

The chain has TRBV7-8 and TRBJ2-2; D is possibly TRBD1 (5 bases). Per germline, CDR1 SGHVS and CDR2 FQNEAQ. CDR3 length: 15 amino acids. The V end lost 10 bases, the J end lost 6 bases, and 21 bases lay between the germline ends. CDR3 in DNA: TGTGCCATCCCCCAAAGGGGATTAGGTCCCGGGGAGCTGTTTTTT. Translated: CAIPQRGLGPGELFF.

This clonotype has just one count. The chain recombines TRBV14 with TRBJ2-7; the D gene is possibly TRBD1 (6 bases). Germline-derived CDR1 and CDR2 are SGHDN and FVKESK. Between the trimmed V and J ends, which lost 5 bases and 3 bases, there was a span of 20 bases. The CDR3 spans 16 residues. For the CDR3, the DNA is TGTGCCAGCAGCTCAAATCCAGGACAGAGTTACTACGAGCAGTACTTC. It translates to CASSSNPGQSYYEQYF. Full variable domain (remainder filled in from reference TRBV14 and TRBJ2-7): EAGVTQFPSHSVIEKGQTVTLRCDPISGHDNLYWYRRVMGKEIKFLLHFVKESKQDESGMPNNRFLAERTGGTYSTLKVQPAELEDSGVYFCASSSNPGQSYYEQYFGPGTRLTVT.

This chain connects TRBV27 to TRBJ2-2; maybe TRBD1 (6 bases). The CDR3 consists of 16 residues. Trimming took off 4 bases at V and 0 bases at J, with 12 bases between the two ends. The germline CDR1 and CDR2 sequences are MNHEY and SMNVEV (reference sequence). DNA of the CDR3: TGTGCCAGCAGTTACTCCGGGACACCGAACACCGGGGAGCTGTTTTTT. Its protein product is CASSYSGTPNTGELFF.

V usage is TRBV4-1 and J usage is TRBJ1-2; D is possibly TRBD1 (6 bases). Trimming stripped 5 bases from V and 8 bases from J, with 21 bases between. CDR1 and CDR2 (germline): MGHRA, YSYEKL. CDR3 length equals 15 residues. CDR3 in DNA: TGCGCCAGCAGCTTCCCGGGACAACGGAAGGAAGGCTACACCTTC. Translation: CASSFPGQRKEGYTF.

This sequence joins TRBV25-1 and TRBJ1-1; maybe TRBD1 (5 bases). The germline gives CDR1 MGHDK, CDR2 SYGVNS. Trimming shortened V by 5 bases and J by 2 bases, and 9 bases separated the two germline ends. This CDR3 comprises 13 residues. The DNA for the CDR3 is TGTGCCAGCAGTACCCGGGACAACACTGAAGCTTTCTTT. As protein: CASSTRDNTEAFF.

CDR3 coding DNA: TGTGCCAGCAGTTCCCCGCCTGGGACTAGCGGGAGTGATACGCAGTATTTT. Amino acids: CASSSPPGTSGSDTQYF. The chain has TRBV6-2 or TRBV6-3 and TRBJ2-3, with 14 bases aligning to TRBD2. The germline V gene encodes CDR1 MNHEY and CDR2 SVGEGT. CDR3 length: 17 amino acids. Trimming at V came to 4 bases and at J to 6 bases, leaving 9 bases not matched to a gene.

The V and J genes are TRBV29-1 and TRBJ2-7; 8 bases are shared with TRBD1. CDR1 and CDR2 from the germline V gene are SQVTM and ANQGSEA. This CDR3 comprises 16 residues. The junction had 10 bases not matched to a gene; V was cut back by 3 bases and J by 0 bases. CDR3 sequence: CSVEYGEQGVSYEQYF. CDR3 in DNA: TGCAGCGTTGAGTATGGGGAACAGGGGGTCTCCTACGAGCAGTACTTC.

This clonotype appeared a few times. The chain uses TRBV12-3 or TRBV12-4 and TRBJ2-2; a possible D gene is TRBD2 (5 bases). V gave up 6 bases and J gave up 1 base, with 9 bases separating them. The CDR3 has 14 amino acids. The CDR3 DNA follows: TGTGCCAGCAGCCCCGCGGGGAACACCGGGGAGCTGTTTTTT. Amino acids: CASSPAGNTGELFF.

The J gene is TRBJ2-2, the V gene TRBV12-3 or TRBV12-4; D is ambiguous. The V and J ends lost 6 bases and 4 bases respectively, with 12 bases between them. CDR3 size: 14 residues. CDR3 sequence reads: CASSPDPFTGELFF. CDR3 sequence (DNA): TGTGCCAGCAGCCCCGACCCCTTCACCGGGGAGCTGTTTTTT.

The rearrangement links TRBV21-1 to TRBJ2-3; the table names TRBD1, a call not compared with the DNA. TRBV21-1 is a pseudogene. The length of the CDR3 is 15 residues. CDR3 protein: CASSTRQGFTDTQYF. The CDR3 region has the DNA TGTGCCAGCAGCACCCGACAGGGCTTCACAGATACGCAGTATTTT.

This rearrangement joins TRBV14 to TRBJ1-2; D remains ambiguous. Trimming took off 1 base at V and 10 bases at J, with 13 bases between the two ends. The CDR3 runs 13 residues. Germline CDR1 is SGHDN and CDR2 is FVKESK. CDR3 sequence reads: CASSQANSLDYTF. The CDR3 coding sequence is TGTGCCAGCAGCCAAGCGAACAGCCTGGACTACACCTTC. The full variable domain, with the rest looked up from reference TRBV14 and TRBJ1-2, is EAGVTQFPSHSVIEKGQTVTLRCDPISGHDNLYWYRRVMGKEIKFLLHFVKESKQDESGMPNNRFLAERTGGTYSTLKVQPAELEDSGVYFCASSQANSLDYTFGSGTRLTVV.

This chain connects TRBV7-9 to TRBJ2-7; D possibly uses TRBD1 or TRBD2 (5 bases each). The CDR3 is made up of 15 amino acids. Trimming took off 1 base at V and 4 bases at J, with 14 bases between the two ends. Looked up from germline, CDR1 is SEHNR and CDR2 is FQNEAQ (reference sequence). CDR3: CASSLVSGLWYEQYV. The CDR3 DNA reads TGTGCCAGCAGCTTAGTTTCGGGGCTGTGGTACGAGCAGTACGTC.

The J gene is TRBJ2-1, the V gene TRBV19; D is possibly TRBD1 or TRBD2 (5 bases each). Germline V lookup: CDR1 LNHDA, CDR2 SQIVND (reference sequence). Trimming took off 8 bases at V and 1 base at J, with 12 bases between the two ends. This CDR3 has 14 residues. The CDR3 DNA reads TGTGCCAGTGAAGGGGAGAATTCCTACAATGAGCAGTTCTTC. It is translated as CASEGENSYNEQFF.

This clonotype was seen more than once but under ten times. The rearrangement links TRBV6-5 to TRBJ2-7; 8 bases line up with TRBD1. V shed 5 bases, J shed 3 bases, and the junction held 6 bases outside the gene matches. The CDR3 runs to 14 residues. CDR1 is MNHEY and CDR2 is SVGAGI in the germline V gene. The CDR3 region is CASSPGTGFYEQYV. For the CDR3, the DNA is TGTGCCAGCAGTCCCGGGACAGGCTTCTACGAGCAGTACGTC.

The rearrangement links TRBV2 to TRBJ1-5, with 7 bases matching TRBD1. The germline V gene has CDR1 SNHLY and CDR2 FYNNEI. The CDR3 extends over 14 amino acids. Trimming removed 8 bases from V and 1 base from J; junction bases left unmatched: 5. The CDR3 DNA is TGTGCCAGCCGGATCAGGGGGAGCAATCAGCCCCAGCATTTT. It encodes CASRIRGSNQPQHF.

DNA for the CDR3: TGTGCCAGCAGCAGGACTAGCGGGAAACCGAGCTCCTACAATGAGCAGTTCTTC. The encoded protein is CASSRTSGKPSSYNEQFF. The rearrangement links TRBV4-2 to TRBJ2-1, with 12 bases aligning to TRBD2. J gave up 0 bases and V 5 bases, and 8 bases lay outside the gene matches. The CDR3 runs 18 residues. Germline V gives CDR1 LGHNA, CDR2 YNFKEQ.

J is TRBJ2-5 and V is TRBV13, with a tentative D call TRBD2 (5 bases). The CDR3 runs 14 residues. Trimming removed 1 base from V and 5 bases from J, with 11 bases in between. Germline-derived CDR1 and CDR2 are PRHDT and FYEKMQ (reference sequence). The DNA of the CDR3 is TGTGCCAGCAGCTTAGTACGGGGTTGGGAGACCCAGTACTTC. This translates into CASSLVRGWETQYF.

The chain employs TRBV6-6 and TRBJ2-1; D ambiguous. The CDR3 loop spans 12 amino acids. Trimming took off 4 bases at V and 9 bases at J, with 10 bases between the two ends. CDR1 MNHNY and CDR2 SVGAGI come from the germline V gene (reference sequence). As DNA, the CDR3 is TGTGCCAGCAGTTCCCCTCGGCCTGAGCAGTTCTTC. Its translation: CASSSPRPEQFF.

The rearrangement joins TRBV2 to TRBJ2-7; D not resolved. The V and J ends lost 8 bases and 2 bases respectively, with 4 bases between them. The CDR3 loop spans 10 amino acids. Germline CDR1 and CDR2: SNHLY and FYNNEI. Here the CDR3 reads CASGTYEQYV. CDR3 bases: TGTGCCAGCGGAACCTACGAGCAGTACGTC.

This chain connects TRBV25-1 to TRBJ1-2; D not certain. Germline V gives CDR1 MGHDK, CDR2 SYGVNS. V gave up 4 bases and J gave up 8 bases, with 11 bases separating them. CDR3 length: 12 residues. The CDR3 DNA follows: TGTGCCAGCAGTGCCCGTCATTTAGGCTACACCTTC. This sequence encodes CASSARHLGYTF.

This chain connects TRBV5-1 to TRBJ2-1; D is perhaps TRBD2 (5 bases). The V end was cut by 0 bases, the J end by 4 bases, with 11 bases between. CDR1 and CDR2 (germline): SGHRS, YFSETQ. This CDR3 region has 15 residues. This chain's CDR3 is CASSLVASSYNEQFF. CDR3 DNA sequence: TGCGCCAGCAGCTTGGTGGCTAGCTCGTACAATGAGCAGTTCTTC.

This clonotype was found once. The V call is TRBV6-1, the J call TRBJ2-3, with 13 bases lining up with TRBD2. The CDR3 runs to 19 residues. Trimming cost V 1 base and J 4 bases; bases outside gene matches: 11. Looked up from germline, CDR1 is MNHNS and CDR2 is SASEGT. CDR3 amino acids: CASSEVPTSGGAVADTQYF. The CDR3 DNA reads TGTGCCAGCAGTGAAGTTCCTACTAGCGGGGGGGCCGTGGCAGATACGCAGTATTTT.

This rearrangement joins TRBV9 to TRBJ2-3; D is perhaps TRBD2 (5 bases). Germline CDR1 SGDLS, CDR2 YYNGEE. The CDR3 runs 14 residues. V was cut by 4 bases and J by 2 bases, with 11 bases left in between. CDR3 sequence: CASSPEDFTDTQYF. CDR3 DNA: TGTGCCAGCAGCCCAGAGGACTTCACAGATACGCAGTATTTT.